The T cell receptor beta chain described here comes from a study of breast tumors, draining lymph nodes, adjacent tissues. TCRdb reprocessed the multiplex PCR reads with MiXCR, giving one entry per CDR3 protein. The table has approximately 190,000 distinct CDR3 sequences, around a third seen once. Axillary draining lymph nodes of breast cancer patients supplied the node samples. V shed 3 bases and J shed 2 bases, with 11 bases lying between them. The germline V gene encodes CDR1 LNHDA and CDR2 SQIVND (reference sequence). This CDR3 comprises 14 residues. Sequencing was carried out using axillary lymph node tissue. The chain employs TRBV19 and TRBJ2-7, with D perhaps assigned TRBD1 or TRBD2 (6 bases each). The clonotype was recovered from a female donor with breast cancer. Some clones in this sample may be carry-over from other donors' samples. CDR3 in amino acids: CASSIDRTTYEQYF. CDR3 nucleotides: TGTGCCAGTAGTATTGACAGGACTACCTACGAGCAGTACTTC.